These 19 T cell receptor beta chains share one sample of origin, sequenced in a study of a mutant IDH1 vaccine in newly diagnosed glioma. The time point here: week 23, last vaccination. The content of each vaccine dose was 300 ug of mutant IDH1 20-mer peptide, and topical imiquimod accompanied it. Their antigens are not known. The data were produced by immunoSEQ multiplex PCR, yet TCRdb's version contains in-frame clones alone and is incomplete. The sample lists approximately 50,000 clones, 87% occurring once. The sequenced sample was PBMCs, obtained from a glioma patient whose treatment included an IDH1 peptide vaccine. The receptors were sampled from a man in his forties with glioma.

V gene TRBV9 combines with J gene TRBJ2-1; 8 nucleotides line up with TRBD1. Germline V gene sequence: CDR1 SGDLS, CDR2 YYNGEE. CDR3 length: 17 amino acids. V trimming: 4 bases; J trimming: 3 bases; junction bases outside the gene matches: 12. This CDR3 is CASSKIETGAVYNEQFF. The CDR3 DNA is TGTGCCAGCAGCAAAATAGAGACAGGGGCGGTCTACAATGAGCAGTTCTTC.

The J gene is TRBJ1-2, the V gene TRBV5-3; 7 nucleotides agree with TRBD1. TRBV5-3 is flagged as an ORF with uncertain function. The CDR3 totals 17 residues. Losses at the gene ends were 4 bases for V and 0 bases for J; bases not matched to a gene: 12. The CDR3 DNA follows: TGTGCCAGAAGCAAAGGGGGCGACGAAGAAACTAACTATGGCTACACCTTC. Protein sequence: CARSKGGDEETNYGYTF.

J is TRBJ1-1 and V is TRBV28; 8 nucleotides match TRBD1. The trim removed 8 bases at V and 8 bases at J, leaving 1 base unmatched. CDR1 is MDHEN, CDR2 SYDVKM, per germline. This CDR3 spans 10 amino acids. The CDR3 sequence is CASRDREAFF. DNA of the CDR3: TGTGCCAGCCGGGACAGGGAAGCTTTCTTT.

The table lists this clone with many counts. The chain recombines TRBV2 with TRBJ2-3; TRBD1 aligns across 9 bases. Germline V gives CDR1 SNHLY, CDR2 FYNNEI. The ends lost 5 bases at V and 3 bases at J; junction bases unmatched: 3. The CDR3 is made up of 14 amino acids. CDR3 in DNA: TGTGCCAGCAGTAGTGGACAGGGGACAGATACGCAGTATTTT. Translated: CASSSGQGTDTQYF.

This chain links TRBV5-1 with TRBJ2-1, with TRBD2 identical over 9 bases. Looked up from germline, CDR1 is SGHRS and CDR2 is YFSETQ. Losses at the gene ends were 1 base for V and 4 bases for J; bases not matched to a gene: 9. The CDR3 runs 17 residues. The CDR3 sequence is CASSLRVSGSGYNEQFF. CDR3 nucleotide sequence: TGCGCCAGCAGCTTGCGGGTTAGCGGGAGCGGATACAATGAGCAGTTCTTC.

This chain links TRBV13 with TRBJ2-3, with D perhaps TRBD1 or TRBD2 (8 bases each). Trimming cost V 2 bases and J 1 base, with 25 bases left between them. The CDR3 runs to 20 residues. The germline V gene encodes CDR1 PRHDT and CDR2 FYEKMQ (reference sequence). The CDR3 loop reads CASSLQGAGGRIYGTDTQYF. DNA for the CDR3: TGTGCCAGCAGCTTACAGGGGGCTGGCGGGAGGATCTACGGCACAGATACGCAGTATTTT. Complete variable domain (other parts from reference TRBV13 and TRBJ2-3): AAGVIQSPRHLIKEKRETATLKCYPIPRHDTVYWYQQGPGQDPQFLISFYEKMQSDKGSIPDRFSAQQFSDYHSELNMSSLELGDSALYFCASSLQGAGGRIYGTDTQYFGPGTRLTVL.

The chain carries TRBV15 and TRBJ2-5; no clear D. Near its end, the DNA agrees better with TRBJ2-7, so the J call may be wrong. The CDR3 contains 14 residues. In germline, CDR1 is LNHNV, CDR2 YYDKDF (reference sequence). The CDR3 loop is CATSREGQSYEQYF. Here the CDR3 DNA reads TGTGCCACCAGCAGAGAAGGGCAGTCCTACGAGCAGTACTTC.

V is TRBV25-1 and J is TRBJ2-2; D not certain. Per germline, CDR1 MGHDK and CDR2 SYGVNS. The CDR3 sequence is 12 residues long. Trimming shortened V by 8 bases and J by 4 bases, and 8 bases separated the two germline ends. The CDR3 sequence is CASSPPTGELFF. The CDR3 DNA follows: TGTGCCAGCTCGCCCCCCACCGGGGAGCTGTTTTTT.

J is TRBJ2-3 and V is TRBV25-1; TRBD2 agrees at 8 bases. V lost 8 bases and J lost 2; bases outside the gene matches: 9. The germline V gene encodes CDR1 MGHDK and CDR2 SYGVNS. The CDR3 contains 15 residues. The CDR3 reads CASQRAGANTDTQYF. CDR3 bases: TGTGCCAGCCAAAGAGCGGGAGCGAACACAGATACGCAGTATTTT.

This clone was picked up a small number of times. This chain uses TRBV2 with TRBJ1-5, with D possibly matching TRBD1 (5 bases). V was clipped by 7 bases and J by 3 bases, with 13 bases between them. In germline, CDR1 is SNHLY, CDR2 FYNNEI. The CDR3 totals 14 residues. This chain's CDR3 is CASMAQELNQPQHF. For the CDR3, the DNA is TGTGCCAGCATGGCACAGGAACTCAATCAGCCCCAGCATTTT.

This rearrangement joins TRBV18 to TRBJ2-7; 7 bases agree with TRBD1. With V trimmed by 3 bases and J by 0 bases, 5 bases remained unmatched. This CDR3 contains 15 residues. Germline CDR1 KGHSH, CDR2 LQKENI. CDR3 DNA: TGTGCCAGCTCACCGTCGACAGGGTACTCCTACGAGCAGTACTTC. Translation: CASSPSTGYSYEQYF.

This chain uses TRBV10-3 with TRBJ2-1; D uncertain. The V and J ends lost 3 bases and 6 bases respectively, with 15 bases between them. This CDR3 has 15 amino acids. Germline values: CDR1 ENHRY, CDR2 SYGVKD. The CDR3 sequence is CAISDSALVSNEQFF. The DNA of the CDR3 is TGTGCCATCAGTGATTCGGCTCTAGTTAGCAATGAGCAGTTCTTC.

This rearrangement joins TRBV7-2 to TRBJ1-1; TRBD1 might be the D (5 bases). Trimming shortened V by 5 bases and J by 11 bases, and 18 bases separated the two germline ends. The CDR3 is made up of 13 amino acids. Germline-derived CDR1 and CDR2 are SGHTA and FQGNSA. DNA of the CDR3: TGTGCCAGCAGCCCCTACGACAGTCTGAACGCTTTCTTT. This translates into CASSPYDSLNAFF.

The CDR3 sequence is CAISESQTGRANYGYTF. The CDR3 coding sequence is TGTGCCATCAGTGAGTCCCAGACAGGTCGGGCTAACTATGGCTACACCTTC. This chain joins TRBV10-3 and TRBJ1-2; D is perhaps TRBD1 (6 bases). Germline V CDR1 and CDR2: ENHRY, SYGVKD. This CDR3 contains 17 residues. The V end was cut by 0 bases, the J end by 0 bases, with 14 bases between.

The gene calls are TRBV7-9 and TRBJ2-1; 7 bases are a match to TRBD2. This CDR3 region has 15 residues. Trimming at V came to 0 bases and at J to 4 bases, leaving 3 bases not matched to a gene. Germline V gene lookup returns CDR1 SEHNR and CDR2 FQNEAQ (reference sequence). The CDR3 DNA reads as TGTGCCAGCAGCTTAGCAGCGGGATCGTACAATGAGCAGTTCTTC. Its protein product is CASSLAAGSYNEQFF.

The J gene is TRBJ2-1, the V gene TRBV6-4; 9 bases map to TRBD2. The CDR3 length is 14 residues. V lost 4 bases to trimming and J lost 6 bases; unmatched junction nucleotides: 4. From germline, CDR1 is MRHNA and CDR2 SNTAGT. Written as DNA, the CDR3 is TGTGCCAGCAGTGGGGTTAGCGGGAGCAATGAGCAGTTCTTC. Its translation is CASSGVSGSNEQFF.

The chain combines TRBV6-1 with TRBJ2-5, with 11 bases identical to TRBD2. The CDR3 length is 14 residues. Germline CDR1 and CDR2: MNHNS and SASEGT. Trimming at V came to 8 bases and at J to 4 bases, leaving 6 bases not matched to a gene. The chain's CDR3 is CASDSGRAIETQYF. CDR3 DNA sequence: TGTGCCAGCGATAGCGGGAGGGCCATAGAGACCCAGTACTTC.

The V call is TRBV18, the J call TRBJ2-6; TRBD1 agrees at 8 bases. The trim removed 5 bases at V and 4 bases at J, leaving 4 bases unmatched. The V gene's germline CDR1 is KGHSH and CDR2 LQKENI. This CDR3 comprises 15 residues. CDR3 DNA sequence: TGTGCCAGCTCAACAGGGGGTGTGGGGGCCAACGTCCTGACTTTC. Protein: CASSTGGVGANVLTF.

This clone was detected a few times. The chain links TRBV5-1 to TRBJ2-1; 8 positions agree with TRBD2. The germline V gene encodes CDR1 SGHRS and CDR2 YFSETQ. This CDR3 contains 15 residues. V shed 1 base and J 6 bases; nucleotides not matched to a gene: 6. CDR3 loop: CASSLYSGITNEQFF. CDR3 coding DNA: TGCGCCAGCAGCTTGTATAGCGGGATAACCAATGAGCAGTTCTTC.